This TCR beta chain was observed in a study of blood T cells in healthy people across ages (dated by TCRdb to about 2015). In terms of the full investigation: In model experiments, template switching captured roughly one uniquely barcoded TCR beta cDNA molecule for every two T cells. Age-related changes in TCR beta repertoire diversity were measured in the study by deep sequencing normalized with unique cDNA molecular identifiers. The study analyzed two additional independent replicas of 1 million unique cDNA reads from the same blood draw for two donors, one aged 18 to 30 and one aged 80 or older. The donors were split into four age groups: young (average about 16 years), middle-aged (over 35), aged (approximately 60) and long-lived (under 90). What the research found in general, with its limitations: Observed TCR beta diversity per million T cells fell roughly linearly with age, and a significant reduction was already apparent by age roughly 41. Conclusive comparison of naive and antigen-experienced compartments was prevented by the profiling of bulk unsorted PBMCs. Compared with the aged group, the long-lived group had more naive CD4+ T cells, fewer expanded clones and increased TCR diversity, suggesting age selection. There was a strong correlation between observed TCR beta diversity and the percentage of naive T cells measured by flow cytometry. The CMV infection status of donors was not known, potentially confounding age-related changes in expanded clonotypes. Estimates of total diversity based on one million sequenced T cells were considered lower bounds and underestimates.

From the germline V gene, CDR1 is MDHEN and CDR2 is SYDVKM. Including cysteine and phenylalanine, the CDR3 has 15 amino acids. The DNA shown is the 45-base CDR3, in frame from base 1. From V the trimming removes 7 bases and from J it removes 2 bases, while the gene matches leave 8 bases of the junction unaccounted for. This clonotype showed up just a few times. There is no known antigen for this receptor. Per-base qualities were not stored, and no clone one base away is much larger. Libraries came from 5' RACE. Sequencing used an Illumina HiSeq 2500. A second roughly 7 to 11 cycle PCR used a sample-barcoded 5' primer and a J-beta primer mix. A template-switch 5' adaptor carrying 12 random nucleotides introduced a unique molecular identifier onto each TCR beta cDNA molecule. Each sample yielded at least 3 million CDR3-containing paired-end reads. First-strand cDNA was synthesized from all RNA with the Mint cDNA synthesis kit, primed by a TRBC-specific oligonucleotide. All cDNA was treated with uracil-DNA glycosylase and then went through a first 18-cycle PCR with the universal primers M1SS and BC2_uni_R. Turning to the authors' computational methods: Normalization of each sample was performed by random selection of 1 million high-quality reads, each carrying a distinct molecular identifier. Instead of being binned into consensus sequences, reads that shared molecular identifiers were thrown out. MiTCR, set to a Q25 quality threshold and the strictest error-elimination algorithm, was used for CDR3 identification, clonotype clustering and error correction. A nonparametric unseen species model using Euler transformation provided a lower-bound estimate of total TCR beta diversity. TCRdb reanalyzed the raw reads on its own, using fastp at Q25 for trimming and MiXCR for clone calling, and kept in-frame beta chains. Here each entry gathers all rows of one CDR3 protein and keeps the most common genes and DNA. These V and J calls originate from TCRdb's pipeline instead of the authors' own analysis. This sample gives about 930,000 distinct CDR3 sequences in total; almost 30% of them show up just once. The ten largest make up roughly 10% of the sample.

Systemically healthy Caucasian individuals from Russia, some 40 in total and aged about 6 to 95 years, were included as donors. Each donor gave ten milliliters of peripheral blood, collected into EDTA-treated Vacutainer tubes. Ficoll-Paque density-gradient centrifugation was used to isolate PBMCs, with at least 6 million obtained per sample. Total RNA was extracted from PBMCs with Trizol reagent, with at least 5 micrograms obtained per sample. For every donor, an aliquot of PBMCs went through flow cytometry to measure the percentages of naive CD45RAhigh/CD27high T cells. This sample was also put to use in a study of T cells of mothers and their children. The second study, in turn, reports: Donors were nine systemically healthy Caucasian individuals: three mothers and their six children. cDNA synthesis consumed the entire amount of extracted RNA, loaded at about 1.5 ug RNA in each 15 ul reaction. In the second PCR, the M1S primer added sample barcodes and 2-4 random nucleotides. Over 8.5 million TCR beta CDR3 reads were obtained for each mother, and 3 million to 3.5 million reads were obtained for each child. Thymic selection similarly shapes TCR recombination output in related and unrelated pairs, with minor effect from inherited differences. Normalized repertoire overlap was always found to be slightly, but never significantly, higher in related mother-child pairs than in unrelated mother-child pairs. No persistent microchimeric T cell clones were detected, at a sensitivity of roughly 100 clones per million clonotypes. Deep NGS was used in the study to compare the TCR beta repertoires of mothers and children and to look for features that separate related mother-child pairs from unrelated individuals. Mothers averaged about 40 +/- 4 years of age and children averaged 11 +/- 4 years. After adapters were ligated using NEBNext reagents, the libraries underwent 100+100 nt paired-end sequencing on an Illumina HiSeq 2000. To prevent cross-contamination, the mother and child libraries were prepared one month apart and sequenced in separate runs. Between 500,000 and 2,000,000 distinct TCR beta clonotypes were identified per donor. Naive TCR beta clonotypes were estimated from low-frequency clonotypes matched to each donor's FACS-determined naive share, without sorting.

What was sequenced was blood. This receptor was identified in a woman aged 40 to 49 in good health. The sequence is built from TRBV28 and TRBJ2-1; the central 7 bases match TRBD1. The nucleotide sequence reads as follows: TGTGCCAGCATTACCGGGACAGCGGCCTACAATGAGCAGTTCTTC. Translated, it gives CASITGTAAYNEQFF.